A selection of T cell receptor beta chains follows, all from one sample in a study of identical twins. TCRdb re-derived calls from the 5' RACE reads in MiXCR, one entry per CDR3 protein. The sample carries 1.5 million to 2 million distinct CDR3 sequences, less than 35% recorded once. Source material: cord blood. All receptors derive from a newborn girl in good health. CDR3s include the opening cysteine and the closing phenylalanine or tryptophan. Fields, in order: V gene, clone size, D gene, J gene, CDR3 protein, CDR3 DNA. A D gene is named only where the DNA matches it firmly. Some rows mark clone size as missing; the rest say once, few, many or name a class of expanded clone.

>TRBV18|few|TRBD1|TRBJ2-4
CASSWSGTGLQYF
TGTGCCAGCTCATGGTCCGGGACAGGGCTGCAGTACTTC
>TRBV20-1|few|.|TRBJ1-1
CSAQSGRHTEAFF
TGCAGTGCCCAGTCGGGCAGGCACACTGAAGCTTTCTTT
>TRBV7-9|few|.|TRBJ1-6
CASSLAIVPNSPLHF
TGTGCCAGCAGCTTAGCCATCGTACCAAATTCACCCCTCCACTTT
>TRBV7-9|.|.|TRBJ2-7
CASSLGEGIDEQYF
TGTGCCAGCAGCTTAGGGGAAGGGATAGACGAGCAGTACTTC
>TRBV19|.|.|TRBJ1-1
CASSIGGGEEAFF
TGTGCCAGTAGTATAGGAGGAGGGGAGGAAGCTTTCTTT
>TRBV4-2|many|.|TRBJ2-3
CASSQAGGTDTQYF
TGTGCCAGCAGCCAAGCGGGGGGCACAGATACGCAGTATTTT
>TRBV6-1|.|TRBD2|TRBJ2-7
CASTRLAGGFYNEQYF
TGTGCCAGCACGAGGCTAGCGGGGGGCTTCTACAATGAGCAGTACTTC
>TRBV18|few|TRBD2|TRBJ2-1
CASSPLGLAGGSEQFF
TGTGCCAGCTCACCACTCGGACTAGCGGGAGGCAGTGAGCAGTTCTTC
>TRBV4-2|.|.|TRBJ2-1
CASSQGIRDSSYNEQFF
TGTGCCAGCAGCCAAGGAATTCGGGACTCATCGTACAATGAGCAGTTCTTC
>TRBV30|.|TRBD1|TRBJ1-2
CAWRDRGPLFNYGYTF
TGTGCCTGGAGGGACAGGGGGCCGTTGTTTAACTATGGCTACACCTTC
>TRBV3-1|many|.|TRBJ2-3
CASSQARRTDTQYF
TGTGCCAGCAGCCAAGCCCGGAGGACAGATACGCAGTATTTT
>TRBV20-1|.|TRBD1|TRBJ1-1
CSAGGQGPLDGAFF
TGCAGTGCTGGCGGACAGGGCCCCCTTGATGGAGCTTTCTTT
>TRBV9|.|TRBD1|TRBJ2-2
CASSVGGQGTGELFF
TGTGCCAGCAGCGTCGGGGGACAGGGGACCGGGGAGCTGTTTTTT
>TRBV12-3/TRBV12-4|once|.|TRBJ2-3
CASSLEQVDPSTDTQYF
TGTGCCAGCAGTTTAGAGCAGGTCGACCCTAGCACAGATACGCAGTATTTT
>TRBV5-1|.|TRBD1|TRBJ2-5
CASSSSLVQGAGETQYF
TGCGCCAGCAGCTCAAGTTTGGTACAGGGGGCAGGGGAGACCCAGTACTTC
>TRBV27|.|TRBD2|TRBJ2-7
CASSLLAGPQGEQYF
TGTGCCAGCAGTTTACTAGCGGGGCCGCAGGGGGAGCAGTACTTC
>TRBV28|.|.|TRBJ1-6
CAAVSYNSPLHF
TGTGCCGCGGTGTCCTATAATTCACCCCTCCACTTT
>TRBV20-1|.|.|TRBJ2-7
CSAAMAGGSYEQYF
TGCAGTGCTGCAATGGCGGGTGGGTCCTACGAGCAGTACTTC
>TRBV4-1|.|.|TRBJ2-7
CASSHPLFYNEQYF
TGCGCCAGCAGCCACCCCCTTTTTTACAATGAGCAGTACTTC
>TRBV7-6|few|.|TRBJ1-3
CASSRNRNGNTIYF
TGTGCCAGCAGCCGTAACAGAAATGGAAACACCATATATTTT
>TRBV4-1|.|.|TRBJ2-5
CASSRVGNQETQYF
TGCGCCAGCAGCCGAGTGGGGAACCAAGAGACCCAGTACTTC
>TRBV2|.|.|TRBJ1-1
CASSEALTSNTEAFF
TGTGCCAGCAGTGAAGCCCTAACTTCCAACACTGAAGCTTTTTTT
>TRBV27|many|.|TRBJ2-7
CASSLSWGLPSYEQYF
TGTGCCAGCAGTTTATCTTGGGGGCTCCCCTCCTACGAGCAGTACTTC
>TRBV7-2|few|.|TRBJ2-5
CASSLVQGIQETQYF
TGTGCCAGCAGCTTAGTGCAGGGCATTCAAGAGACCCAGTACTTC